This TCR beta chain emerged from a study of memory CD4+ T cells and cytomegalovirus serostatus. The wider study: Donors were healthy Belgian adults, under ten CMV seropositive and around 24 seronegative.

Study results and caveats: Repertoires predicted CMV serostatus with median bootstrapped AUC of roughly 0.95. The CMV-associated TCR signature appears largely within the CD4+ memory repertoire.

Single viable CD3+CD4+CD8-CD45RO+ cells were sorted as the memory CD4+ T cells. As concerns this clone: Its target is unknown.

The CDR3 has 12 residues. V shed 4 bases, J shed 7 bases, and the junction held 6 bases outside the gene matches. Germline loops: CDR1 GTSNPN, CDR2 SVGIG (reference sequence). In the original analysis: Out-of-frame sequences were removed, leaving 2,000,000 or so distinct TCRbeta sequences. Libraries were prepared by immunoSEQ multiplex PCR; TCRdb keeps only in-frame clonotypes and omits some of them. The D gene and trimming were derived from the DNA, and the V and J assignments and clone size from that table. Here the sample spans some 49,000 clones, 78% being singletons. This TCR was recovered from an adult in good health and CMV-seronegative. Sequencing used memory CD4+ T cells from blood. The J gene is TRBJ1-2, the V gene TRBV30; 7 nucleotides match TRBD1. Here the CDR3 reads CAWTSGGSGYTF. The CDR3 region has the DNA TGTGCCTGGACATCAGGGGGAAGTGGCTACACCTTC.